These T cell receptor beta chains were read from a single sample in a study of blood T cells in healthy people across ages. TCRdb redid the calling of the 5' RACE reads with MiXCR, one entry per CDR3 protein. The sample lists about 1.4 million distinct CDR3 sequences, approximately 59% occurring once. The sample consisted of blood. The receptors were sampled from a man younger than 30 in good health. Both conserved end residues are part of each CDR3. A D gene is named only where the DNA matches it firmly. Clone size appears in some rows only: once, few, many, or a class for an expanded clone.

D: NA; J: TRBJ2-2; V: TRBV25-1; size: NA; CDR3: CASSEYTVGANTGELFF; DNA: TGTGCCAGCAGTGAATATACTGTAGGAGCGAACACCGGGGAGCTGTTTTTT
D: NA; J: TRBJ1-2; V: TRBV27; size: NA; CDR3: CASSSGSDGYTF; DNA: TGTGCCAGCAGTTCGGGGTCGGATGGCTACACCTTC
D: NA; J: TRBJ1-1; V: TRBV20-1; size: NA; CDR3: CSARFTQVNTEAFF; DNA: TGCAGTGCTAGATTCACACAAGTCAACACTGAAGCTTTCTTT
D: NA; J: TRBJ2-3; V: TRBV11-2; size: NA; CDR3: CASSFGTAVTDTQYF; DNA: TGTGCCAGCAGCTTCGGGACGGCTGTGACAGATACGCAGTATTTT
D: NA; J: TRBJ2-3; V: TRBV3-1; size: NA; CDR3: CASSRGFPQTDTQYF; DNA: TGTGCCAGCAGCCGTGGGTTTCCGCAGACAGATACGCAGTATTTT
D: NA; J: TRBJ2-5; V: TRBV10-3; size: NA; CDR3: CAISDLTGRETQYF; DNA: TGTGCCATCAGTGATCTCACAGGGAGAGAGACCCAGTACTTC
D: NA; J: TRBJ2-3; V: TRBV29-1; size: NA; CDR3: CSVEVPGSPDTQYF; DNA: TGCAGCGTTGAGGTGCCAGGGTCCCCAGATACGCAGTATTTT
D: NA; J: TRBJ2-1; V: TRBV7-2; size: NA; CDR3: CASSTVGRNNEQFF; DNA: TGTGCCAGCAGCACCGTAGGGCGTAACAATGAGCAGTTCTTC
D: TRBD1; J: TRBJ1-2; V: TRBV7-9; size: few; CDR3: CASSSWDREEANYGYTF; DNA: TGTGCCAGCAGCTCATGGGACAGGGAAGAAGCTAACTATGGCTACACCTTC
D: NA; J: TRBJ1-1; V: TRBV4-2; size: NA; CDR3: CASDGSGGNTEAFF; DNA: TGTGCCAGCGACGGGAGCGGGGGGAACACTGAAGCTTTCTTT
D: NA; J: TRBJ2-1; V: TRBV20-1; size: NA; CDR3: CSAREWGQGNEQFF; DNA: TGCAGTGCTAGAGAATGGGGGCAGGGCAATGAGCAGTTCTTC
D: TRBD1; J: TRBJ1-6; V: TRBV6-6; size: NA; CDR3: CASSIGQDSSYNSPLHF; DNA: TGTGCCAGCAGTATAGGACAGGACAGCTCCTATAATTCACCCCTCCACTTT
D: NA; J: TRBJ1-2; V: TRBV5-1; size: NA; CDR3: CASSFQENYGYTF; DNA: TGCGCCAGCAGCTTCCAGGAAAACTATGGCTACACCTTC
D: TRBD1; J: TRBJ2-7; V: TRBV20-1; size: NA; CDR3: CSALKTGLGEQYF; DNA: TGCAGTGCACTAAAGACAGGGCTCGGCGAGCAGTACTTC
D: NA; J: TRBJ2-5; V: TRBV4-1; size: NA; CDR3: CASSQDRDNKETQYF; DNA: TGCGCCAGCAGCCAAGATCGGGACAATAAAGAGACCCAGTACTTC
D: NA; J: TRBJ2-5; V: TRBV10-3; size: NA; CDR3: CAIREGRETQYF; DNA: TGTGCCATCCGAGAGGGGAGGGAGACCCAGTACTTC
D: TRBD1; J: TRBJ2-7; V: TRBV10-3; size: once; CDR3: CAITRDSSSYNEQYF; DNA: TGTGCCATCACCAGGGACAGCAGCTCCTACAATGAGCAGTACTTC
D: NA; J: TRBJ2-5; V: TRBV20-1; size: NA; CDR3: CSARVVVMETQYF; DNA: TGCAGTGCTAGAGTGGTAGTGATGGAGACCCAGTACTTC
D: NA; J: TRBJ2-1; V: TRBV2; size: NA; CDR3: CASEVGRSYNEQFF; DNA: TGTGCCAGCGAGGTGGGACGCTCCTACAATGAGCAGTTCTTC
D: NA; J: TRBJ1-1; V: TRBV4-3; size: few; CDR3: CASSQEGNREAFF; DNA: TGCGCCAGCAGCCAAGAGGGAAACAGGGAAGCTTTCTTT
D: NA; J: TRBJ2-7; V: TRBV20-1; size: NA; CDR3: CSASSLPGFEQYF; DNA: TGCAGTGCTAGTTCCCTCCCAGGATTTGAGCAGTACTTC
D: NA; J: TRBJ2-3; V: TRBV29-1; size: few; CDR3: CSVEKEGPTDTQYF; DNA: TGCAGCGTTGAAAAGGAGGGGCCCACAGATACGCAGTATTTT
D: TRBD1; J: TRBJ2-1; V: TRBV13; size: NA; CDR3: CASTQEGQGFGEQFF; DNA: TGTGCCAGCACCCAAGAGGGACAGGGCTTTGGCGAGCAGTTCTTC
D: NA; J: TRBJ1-2; V: TRBV15; size: NA; CDR3: CATSSSIMGLGDYGYTF; DNA: TGTGCCACCAGCAGTTCTATCATGGGCTTAGGGGACTATGGCTACACCTTC
D: TRBD2; J: TRBJ2-1; V: TRBV6-2/TRBV6-3; size: once; CDR3: CASRRTSGGLSPYNEQFF; DNA: TGTGCCAGCAGGAGGACTAGCGGGGGTCTTTCCCCCTACAATGAGCAGTTCTTC
D: NA; J: TRBJ1-5; V: TRBV12-3/TRBV12-4; size: NA; CDR3: CASSLGRESNQPQHF; DNA: TGTGCCAGCAGTTTAGGCAGGGAAAGCAATCAGCCCCAGCATTTT